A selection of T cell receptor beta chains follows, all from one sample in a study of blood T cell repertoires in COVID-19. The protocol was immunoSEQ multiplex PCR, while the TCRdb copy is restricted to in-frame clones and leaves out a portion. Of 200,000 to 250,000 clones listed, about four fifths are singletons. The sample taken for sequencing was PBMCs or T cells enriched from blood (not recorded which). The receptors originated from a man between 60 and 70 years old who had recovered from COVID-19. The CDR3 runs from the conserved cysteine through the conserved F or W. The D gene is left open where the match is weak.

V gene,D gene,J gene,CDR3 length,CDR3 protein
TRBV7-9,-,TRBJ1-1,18,CASSPAGAGGFNTAEAFF
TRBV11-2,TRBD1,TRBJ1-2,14,CASSLAGTDYGYTF
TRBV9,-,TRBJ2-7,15,CASSADPRGLSEQYF
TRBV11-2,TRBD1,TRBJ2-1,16,CASSPSRDRGRNEQFF
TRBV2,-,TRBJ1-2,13,CASSEEGVLGYTF
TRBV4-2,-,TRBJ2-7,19,CASSQEPGIKQGGTYEQYF
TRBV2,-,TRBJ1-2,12,CASNPRDSGYTF
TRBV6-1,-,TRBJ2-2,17,CASSEGVGREITGELFF
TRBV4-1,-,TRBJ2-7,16,CASSQDGSGRSYEQYF
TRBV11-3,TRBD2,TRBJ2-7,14,CASSLGAGGVEQYF
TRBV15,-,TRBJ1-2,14,CATSRDRQEVGYTF
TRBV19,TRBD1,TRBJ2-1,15,CASSRTGGYSNEQFF
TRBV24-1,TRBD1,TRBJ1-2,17,CATVPRDRGNDSGGYTF
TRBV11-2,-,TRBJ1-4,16,CASSGGVSRTNEKLFF
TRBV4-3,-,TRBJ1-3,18,CASSQDTGTLRSGNTIYF
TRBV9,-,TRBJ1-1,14,CASSVVLQGTEAFF